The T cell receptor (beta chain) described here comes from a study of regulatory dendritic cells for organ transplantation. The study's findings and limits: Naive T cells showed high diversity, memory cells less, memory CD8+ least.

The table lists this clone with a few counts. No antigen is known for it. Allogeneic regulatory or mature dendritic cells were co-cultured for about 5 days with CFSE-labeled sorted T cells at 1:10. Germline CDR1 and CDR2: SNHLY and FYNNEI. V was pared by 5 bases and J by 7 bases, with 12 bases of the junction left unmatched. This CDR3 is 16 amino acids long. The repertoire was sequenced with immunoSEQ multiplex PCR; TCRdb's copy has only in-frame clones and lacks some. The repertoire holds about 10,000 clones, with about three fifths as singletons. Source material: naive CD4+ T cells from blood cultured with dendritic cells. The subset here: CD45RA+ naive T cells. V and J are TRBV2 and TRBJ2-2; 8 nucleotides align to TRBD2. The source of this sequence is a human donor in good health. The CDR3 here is CASSLIPGGLGGELFF. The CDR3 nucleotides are TGTGCCAGCAGTCTGATCCCGGGGGGGCTGGGCGGGGAGCTGTTTTTT.